This record concerns one T cell receptor beta chain sequence. Its antigen is still unknown. No much larger clone exists at a distance of one base, and base qualities are not known. The CDR3 spans 15 residues, from the cysteine through the phenylalanine. Only the CDR3 DNA stays, 45 bases, in frame from base 1. V is pruned by 1 base and J by 2 bases, leaving 1 base of the junction without a gene match. Based on the germline V gene, the CDR1 and CDR2 sequences are SGHTA and FQGNSA. For TCR beta library preparation, approximately 2 micrograms of genomic DNA were isolated from cryopreserved PBMCs. High-throughput TCR beta sequencing was performed on longitudinal blood samples from CLL patients receiving ibrutinib monotherapy. The patients took part in an open-label, single-center phase 2 trial of ibrutinib monotherapy. This sample was taken from a study of cytotoxic CD8 clonotypes in ibrutinib-treated CLL (dated by TCRdb to about 2021). With respect to the entire study: The cohort included some 14 treatment-naive and around 10 relapsed/refractory patients; approximately 17 were IGHV unmutated. Longitudinal samples were obtainable from about 30% of the 86 participants in the trial. On average, each sample yielded 250,000 to 300,000 productive templates and tens of thousands of productive rearrangements. Cryopreserved peripheral blood mononuclear cells were collected before treatment, at response, and at either disease progression or sustained remission. Responses were partial in some 24 patients and complete in 2; after median 68 months follow-up, roughly 14 stayed in remission and some twelve progressed. The response samples were drawn at a median of roughly twelve months into treatment, with a range of about 6 to 36 months.

A MiSeq instrument was used for deep resolution sequencing, which targeted depths ranging from 1 in 1 million up to 1 in 200,000 T cells, with coverage averaging 10x for each clonotype. The immunoSEQ hsTCRB Kit was used to generate TCR beta libraries. As for the original processing: Data were analyzed with ImmunoSEQ Data Assistant and ImmunoSEQ Analyzer, with V, D and J genes assigned per IMGT definitions. Clonality, with values ranging from 0 to 1, was calculated as one minus the normalized Shannon entropy of productive rearrangement frequencies. Public clonotype analysis was restricted to overrepresented clonotypes comprising at least 0.05% of each patient's repertoire. Repertoires from about a dozen age-matched healthy donors in immuneACCESS were used as clonality controls. What TCRdb holds here is the immuneACCESS table cut down to in-frame rearrangements. Part of the clones is not present; checked against another copy, under half of the missing clones reflect an unresolved V gene, and the others are unexplained. Clone size and the V and J calls come from that table; the DNA yielded D and trimming. The sample contains about 310,000 clones, around four fifths of them found a single time. The ten top clones hold 5% to 7% of the sample.

Points the paper makes about the study in general: Lymph node repertoires were not examined, and the timing of sampling was not matched between patients in sustained remission and those whose disease progressed. At ibrutinib response clonality went up, during sustained remission it held steady, and at progression it dropped back toward baseline. Public clonotypes were found to be uncommon and were observed to contract or remain stable during treatment; the increase in clonality was shown to reflect expansion of private clonotypes at ibrutinib response. At baseline, clonality was higher than in age-matched healthy donors and showed a strong correlation with circulating CD8+ T-cell counts.

The rearrangement joined TRBV7-2 to TRBJ1-2; TRBD1 matches 10 bases in the middle. This specimen consisted of PBMCs, obtained before ibrutinib treatment. The TCR was taken from a human donor with chronic lymphocytic leukemia. In nucleotides, the sequence is TGTGCCAGCAGCTTAGGGGACAGGGGAAACTATGGCTACACCTTC. This sequence encodes CASSLGDRGNYGYTF.